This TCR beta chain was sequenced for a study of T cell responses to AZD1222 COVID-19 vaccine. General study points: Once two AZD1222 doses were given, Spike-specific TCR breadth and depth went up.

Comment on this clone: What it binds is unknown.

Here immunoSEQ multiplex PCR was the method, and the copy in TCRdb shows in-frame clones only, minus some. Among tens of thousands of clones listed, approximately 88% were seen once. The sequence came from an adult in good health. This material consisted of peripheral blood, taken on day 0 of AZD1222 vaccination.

DNA of the CDR3: TGTGCCAGCTCACCATCCCCGGGGCCAGATACGCAGTATTTT. Protein product: CASSPSPGPDTQYF. The chain couples TRBV18 to TRBJ2-3, with D perhaps being TRBD1 or TRBD2 (5 bases each). Trimming took 2 bases from V and 4 from J, leaving 10 bases between them. CDR3 length equals 14 residues. Germline-derived CDR1 and CDR2 are KGHSH and LQKENI.